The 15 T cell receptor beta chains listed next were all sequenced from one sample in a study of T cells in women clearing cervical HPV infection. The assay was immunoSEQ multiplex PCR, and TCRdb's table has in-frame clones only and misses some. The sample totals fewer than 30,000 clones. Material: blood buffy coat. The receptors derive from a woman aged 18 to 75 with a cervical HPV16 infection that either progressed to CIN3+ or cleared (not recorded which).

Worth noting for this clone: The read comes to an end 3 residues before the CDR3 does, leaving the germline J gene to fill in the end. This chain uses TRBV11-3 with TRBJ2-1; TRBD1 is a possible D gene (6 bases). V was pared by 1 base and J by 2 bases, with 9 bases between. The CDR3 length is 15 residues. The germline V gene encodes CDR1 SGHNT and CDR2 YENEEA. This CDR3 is CASSLAGAAYNEQFF. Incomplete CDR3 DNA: TGTGCCAGCAGCTTAGCAGGGGCGGCCTACAATGAG.

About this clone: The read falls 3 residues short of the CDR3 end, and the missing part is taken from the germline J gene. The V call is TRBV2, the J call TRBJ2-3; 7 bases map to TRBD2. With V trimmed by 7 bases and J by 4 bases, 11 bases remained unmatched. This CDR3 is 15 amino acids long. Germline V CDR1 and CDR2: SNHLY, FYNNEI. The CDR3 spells CASNSLAGAADTQYF. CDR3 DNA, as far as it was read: TGTGCCAGCAACTCCCTGGCGGGAGCCGCAGATACG.

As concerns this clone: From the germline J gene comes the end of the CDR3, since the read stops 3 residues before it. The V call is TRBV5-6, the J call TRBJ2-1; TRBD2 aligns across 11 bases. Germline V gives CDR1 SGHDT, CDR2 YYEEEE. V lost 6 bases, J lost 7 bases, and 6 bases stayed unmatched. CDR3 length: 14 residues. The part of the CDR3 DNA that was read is TGTGCCAGCACTCCGGGACTAGCGGAAAATGAG. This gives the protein CASTPGLAENE. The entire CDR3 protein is CASTPGLAENEQFF.

CDR3 amino acids: CSAAREETQYF. The DNA read from the CDR3 is TGCAGTGCAGCGCGGGAAGAGACC. The chain recombines TRBV20-1 with TRBJ2-5, with a possible D match to TRBD2 (5 bases). The sequence runs out 3 residues before the end of the CDR3; the remainder is reconstructed from the germline J gene. Germline V gives CDR1 DFQATT, CDR2 SNEGSKA (reference sequence). Trimming left V 6 bases short and J 3 bases short, with 8 bases between. The CDR3 extends over 11 amino acids.

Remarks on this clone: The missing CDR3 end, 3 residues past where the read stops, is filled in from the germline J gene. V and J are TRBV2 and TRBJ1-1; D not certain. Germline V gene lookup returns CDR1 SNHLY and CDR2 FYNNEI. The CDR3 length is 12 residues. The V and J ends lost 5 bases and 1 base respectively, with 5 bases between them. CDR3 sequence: CASSLENTEAFF. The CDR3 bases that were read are TGTGCCAGCAGTTTAGAGAACACTGAA.

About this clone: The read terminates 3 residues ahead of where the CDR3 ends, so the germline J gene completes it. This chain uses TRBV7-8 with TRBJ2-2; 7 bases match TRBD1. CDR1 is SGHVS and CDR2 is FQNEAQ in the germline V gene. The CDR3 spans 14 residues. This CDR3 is CASSLGGDSEKLFF. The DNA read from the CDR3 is TGTGCCAGCAGCTTAGGAGGGGACAGTGAAAAG.

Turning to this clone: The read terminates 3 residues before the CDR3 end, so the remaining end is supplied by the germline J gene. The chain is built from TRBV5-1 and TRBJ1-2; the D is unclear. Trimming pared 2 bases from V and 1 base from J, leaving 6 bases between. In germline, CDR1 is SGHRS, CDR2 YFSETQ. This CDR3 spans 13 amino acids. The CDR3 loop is CASSFTDNYGYTF. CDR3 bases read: TGCGCCAGCAGCTTTACAGATAACTATGGC.

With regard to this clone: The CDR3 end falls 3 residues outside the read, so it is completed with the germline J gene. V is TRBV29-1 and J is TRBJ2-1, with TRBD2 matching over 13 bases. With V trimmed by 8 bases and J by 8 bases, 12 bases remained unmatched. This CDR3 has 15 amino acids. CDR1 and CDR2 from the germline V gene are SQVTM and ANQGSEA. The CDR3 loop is CSSRTSGGYGDEQFF. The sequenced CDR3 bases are TGCAGCTCCCGGACTAGCGGGGGCTATGGGGATGAG.

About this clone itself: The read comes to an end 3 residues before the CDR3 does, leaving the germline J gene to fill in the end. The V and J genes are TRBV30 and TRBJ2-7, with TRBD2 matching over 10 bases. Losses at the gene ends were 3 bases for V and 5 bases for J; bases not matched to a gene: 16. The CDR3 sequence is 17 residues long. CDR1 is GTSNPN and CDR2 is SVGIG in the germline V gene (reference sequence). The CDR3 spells CAWRDIKREGHSHEQYF. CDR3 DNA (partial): TGTGCCTGGAGGGACATTAAGCGGGAGGGCCATTCCCACGAG.

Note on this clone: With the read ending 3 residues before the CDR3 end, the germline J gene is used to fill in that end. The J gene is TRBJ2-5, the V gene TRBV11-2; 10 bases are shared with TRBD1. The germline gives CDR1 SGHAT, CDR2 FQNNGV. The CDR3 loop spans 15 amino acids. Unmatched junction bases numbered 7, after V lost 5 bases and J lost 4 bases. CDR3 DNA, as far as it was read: TGTGCCAGCAGCCCGGGACAGGGGTCTTTAGAGACC. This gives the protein CASSPGQGSLET. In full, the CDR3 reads CASSPGQGSLETQYF.

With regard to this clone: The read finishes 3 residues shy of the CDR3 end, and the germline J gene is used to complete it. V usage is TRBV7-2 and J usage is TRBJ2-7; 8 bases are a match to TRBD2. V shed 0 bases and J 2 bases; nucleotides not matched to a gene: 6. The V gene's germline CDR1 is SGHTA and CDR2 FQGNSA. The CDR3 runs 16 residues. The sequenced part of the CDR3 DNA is TGTGCCAGCAGCTTAGCGTCTAGCGGGCGTACCTACGAG. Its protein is CASSLASSGRTYE. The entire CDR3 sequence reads CASSLASSGRTYEQYF.

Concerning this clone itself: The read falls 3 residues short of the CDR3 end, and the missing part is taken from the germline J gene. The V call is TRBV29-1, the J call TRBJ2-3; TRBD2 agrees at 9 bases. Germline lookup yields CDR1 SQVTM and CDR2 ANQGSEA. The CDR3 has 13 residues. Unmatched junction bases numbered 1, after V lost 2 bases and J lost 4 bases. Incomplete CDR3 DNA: TGCAGCGTTGAACGCGGGAGGGCAGATACG. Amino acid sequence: CSVERGRADT. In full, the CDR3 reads CSVERGRADTQYF.

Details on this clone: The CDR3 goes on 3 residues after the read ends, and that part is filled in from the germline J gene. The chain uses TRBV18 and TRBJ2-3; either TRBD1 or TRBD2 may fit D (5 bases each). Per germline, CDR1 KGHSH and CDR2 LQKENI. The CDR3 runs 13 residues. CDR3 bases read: TGTGCCAGCTCACCTCCAGGGAGAGAGACG. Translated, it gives CASSPPGRET. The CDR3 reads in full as CASSPPGRETQYF.

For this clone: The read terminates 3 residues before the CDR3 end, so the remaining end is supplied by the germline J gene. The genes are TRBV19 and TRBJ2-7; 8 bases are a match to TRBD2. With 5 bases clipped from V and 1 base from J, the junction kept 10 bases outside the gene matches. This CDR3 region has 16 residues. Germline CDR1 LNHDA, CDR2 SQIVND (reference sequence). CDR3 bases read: TGTGCCAGTAGTCCCCTCCGAGGCGGGAGGTCCTACGAG. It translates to CASSPLRGGRSYE. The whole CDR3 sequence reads CASSPLRGGRSYEQYF.

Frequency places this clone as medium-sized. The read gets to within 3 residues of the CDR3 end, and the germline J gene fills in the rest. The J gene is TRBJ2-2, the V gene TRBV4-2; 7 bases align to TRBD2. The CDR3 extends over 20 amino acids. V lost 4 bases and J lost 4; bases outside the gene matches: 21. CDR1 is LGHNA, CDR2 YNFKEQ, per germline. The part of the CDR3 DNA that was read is TGTGCCAGCAGCCGTAGAAGGGCCCTTCAAGCGGGAAGGGGCACCGGGGAG. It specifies CASSRRRALQAGRGTGE. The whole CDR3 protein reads CASSRRRALQAGRGTGELFF.